The sequence of this T cell receptor beta chain was determined in a study of blood T cells in healthy people across ages. Study-level results: It was held that the diversity estimates obtained from one million T cells were underestimates. A roughly linear fall in TCR beta diversity per million T cells was seen with increasing age. Long-lived donors carried more naive CD4+ cells and greater diversity than aged donors.

The CDR3 consists of 14 residues. The germline gives CDR1 SGHAT, CDR2 FQNNGV. V gave up 1 base and J gave up 7 bases, with 13 bases separating them. This clonotype has a handful of counts. Its specificity is unknown. A second PCR, run for about 7 to 11 cycles, used a sample-barcoded 5' primer plus a J-beta primer mix. All cDNA molecules were each tagged by a template-switch adaptor with 12 random nucleotides. MiXCR, run by TCRdb on the 5' RACE reads, gives a single entry per CDR3 protein. This sample has some 900,000 distinct CDR3 sequences, with about 44% found just once. The V gene is TRBV11-2, the J gene TRBJ2-5; D not resolved. The clonotype originates from a man aged 25 to 45 in good health. Sequences were obtained from blood. This CDR3 reads CASSLVGLVMTQYF. Written as DNA, the CDR3 is TGTGCCAGCAGCTTAGTCGGGCTAGTCATGACCCAGTACTTC. The full variable domain, its missing parts supplied by reference TRBV11-2 and TRBJ2-5, is EAGVAQSPRYKIIEKRQSVAFWCNPISGHATLYWYQQILGQGPKLLIQFQNNGVVDDSQLPKDRFSAERLKGVDSTLKIQPAKLEDSAVYLCASSLVGLVMTQYFGPGTRLLVL.